These 12 T cell receptor beta chains originate from one sample sequenced in a study of CD8+CD57+ T cells in acquired aplastic anemia (dated by TCRdb to about 2018). Patients chosen for sequencing had shown expansion of CD8+CD57+ cells by flow cytometry. The listed sequencing device is Illumina HiSeq 2000. Genomic DNA served as template for TCR beta VDJ combination and CDR3 sequence profiling. TCRdb's own reprocessing of the public reads used fastp at Q25 and MiXCR and kept productive beta chains. A single entry per CDR3 protein holds the most common genes and DNA from its merged rows. The sample yields 400,000 to 600,000 distinct CDR3 sequences; around 30% were counted once. Jointly, the top ten make up less than 0.85% of the sample. The source material was sorted CD4+, CD8+, or CD8+CD57+ T cells (not recorded which) from PBMCs. The source is a human donor with aplastic anemia.

The chain couples TRBV2 to TRBJ1-5; D uncertain. The germline gives CDR1 SNHLY, CDR2 FYNNEI. CDR3 length equals 13 residues. The ends were cut back, 6 bases at V and 4 bases at J, with 10 bases in the middle. The CDR3 bases are TGTGCCAGCAGCGATCGGTTTAATCAGCCCCAGCATTTT. Amino acids: CASSDRFNQPQHF.

This chain joins TRBV19 and TRBJ2-3; TRBD1 matches at 11 bases. The CDR3 is 16 residues long. Trimming cost V 4 bases and J 4 bases; bases outside gene matches: 7. Germline CDR1 LNHDA, CDR2 SQIVND (reference sequence). Written as DNA, the CDR3 is TGTGCCAGTAGTACTTACTCGGGACAGGGGGCAGATACGCAGTATTTT. Protein: CASSTYSGQGADTQYF.

This clonotype was picked up a small number of times. V is TRBV5-6 and J is TRBJ1-4, with 7 bases fitting TRBD1. Germline CDR1 reads SGHDT; CDR2 reads YYEEEE. The CDR3 covers 15 residues. Trimming at V came to 0 bases and at J to 5 bases, leaving 4 bases not matched to a gene. CDR3 sequence: CASSLVGRGNEKLFF. The CDR3 bases are TGTGCCAGCAGCTTGGTCGGCAGGGGGAATGAAAAACTGTTTTTT.

This clonotype was counted many times. The chain carries TRBV29-1 and TRBJ1-1, with no clear D. Trimming took off 4 bases at V and 1 base at J, with 10 bases between the two ends. The CDR3 consists of 13 residues. In germline, CDR1 is SQVTM, CDR2 ANQGSEA. The CDR3 DNA reads as TGCAGCGTTGGTTGGTCGAAGAACACTGAAGCTTTCTTT. It yields the protein CSVGWSKNTEAFF.

This chain uses TRBV28 with TRBJ2-7, with D possibly called TRBD1 or TRBD2 (5 bases each). V dropped 6 bases and J dropped 2 bases, with 14 bases sitting between them. The CDR3 runs 14 residues. CDR1 and CDR2 (germline): MDHEN, SYDVKM. CDR3 residues: CASSDQTGPYEQYF. Here the CDR3 DNA reads TGTGCCAGCAGCGATCAGACGGGGCCCTACGAGCAGTACTTC.

This clonotype appeared many times. The V call is TRBV2, the J call TRBJ1-2, with a weak D call TRBD1 (6 bases). V lost 6 bases and J lost 6, with 11 bases in between. The germline gives CDR1 SNHLY, CDR2 FYNNEI. The CDR3 is 12 residues long. DNA for the CDR3: TGTGCCAGCAGCGACACAGGGAATGGCTACACCTTC. It translates to CASSDTGNGYTF.

In its sample, this clonotype was seen a few times. The V call is TRBV9, the J call TRBJ2-1; tentative D call: TRBD1 (6 bases). The V end lost 0 bases, the J end lost 5 bases, and 18 bases lay between the germline ends. Germline V gene lookup returns CDR1 SGDLS and CDR2 YYNGEE. This CDR3 is built from 17 residues. This chain's CDR3 is CASSVGGVWGTNNEQFF. CDR3 nucleotides: TGTGCCAGCAGCGTAGGGGGAGTGTGGGGGACAAACAATGAGCAGTTCTTC. The full variable domain, in which reference TRBV9 and TRBJ2-1 provide the parts outside the CDR3, is DSGVTQTPKHLITATGQRVTLRCSPRSGDLSVYWYQQSLDQGLQFLIQYYNGEERAKGNILERFSAQQFPDLHSELNLSSLELGDSALYFCASSVGGVWGTNNEQFFGPGTRLTVL.

CDR3 sequence (DNA): TGTGCCAGCAGTTTAAGCGGGAGGGGTATCGATACGCAGTATTTT. This gives the protein CASSLSGRGIDTQYF. This chain links TRBV25-1 with TRBJ2-3, with 10 nucleotides matching TRBD2. Germline V CDR1 and CDR2: MGHDK, SYGVNS. CDR3 length: 15 amino acids. V was pared by 5 bases and J by 6 bases, with 8 bases of the junction left unmatched. Together with reference TRBV25-1 and TRBJ2-3, the CDR3 gives the full variable domain: EADIYQTPRYLVIGTGKKITLECSQTMGHDKMYWYQQDPGMELHLIHYSYGVNSTEKGDLSSESTVSRIRTEHFPLTLESARPSHTSQYLCASSLSGRGIDTQYFGPGTRLTVL.

This clonotype was seen repeatedly, ten times or more. The V and J genes are TRBV20-1 and TRBJ2-3, with D hard to call. The CDR3 contains 13 residues. Germline-derived CDR1 and CDR2 are DFQATT and SNEGSKA (reference sequence). Deletions cut 6 bases from V and 2 bases from J, with 12 bases between. CDR3 DNA: TGCAGTGCAAGACACCCGCTCACAGATACGCAGTATTTT. This translates into CSARHPLTDTQYF.

This clonotype was observed a handful of times. The V gene is TRBV7-3, the J gene TRBJ1-1; D not resolved. Germline V gene data show CDR1 as SGHTA and CDR2 as FQGTGA. V was cut by 4 bases and J by 7 bases, with 16 bases left in between. The length of the CDR3 is 14 residues. CDR3 region: CASSSTPLGGEAFF. CDR3 sequence (DNA): TGTGCCAGCAGCTCAACCCCACTCGGTGGTGAAGCTTTCTTT.

The rearrangement joins TRBV12-3 or TRBV12-4 to TRBJ1-2; D unresolved. Trimming shortened V by 2 bases and J by 2 bases, and 12 bases separated the two germline ends. The CDR3 runs 15 residues. CDR3 region: CASSLIRNSNYGYTF. The CDR3 region has the DNA TGTGCCAGCAGTTTAATTCGGAACTCCAACTATGGCTACACCTTC.

This chain joins TRBV11-3 and TRBJ2-7; possible D gene TRBD2, 6 bases. V lost 8 bases and J 3 bases, leaving 14 bases between the germline ends. CDR1 is SGHNT and CDR2 is YENEEA in the germline V gene. This CDR3 contains 13 residues. The CDR3 DNA follows: TGTGCCAGCTCCAACAGGAGGGACTACGAGCAGTACTTC. It specifies CASSNRRDYEQYF.